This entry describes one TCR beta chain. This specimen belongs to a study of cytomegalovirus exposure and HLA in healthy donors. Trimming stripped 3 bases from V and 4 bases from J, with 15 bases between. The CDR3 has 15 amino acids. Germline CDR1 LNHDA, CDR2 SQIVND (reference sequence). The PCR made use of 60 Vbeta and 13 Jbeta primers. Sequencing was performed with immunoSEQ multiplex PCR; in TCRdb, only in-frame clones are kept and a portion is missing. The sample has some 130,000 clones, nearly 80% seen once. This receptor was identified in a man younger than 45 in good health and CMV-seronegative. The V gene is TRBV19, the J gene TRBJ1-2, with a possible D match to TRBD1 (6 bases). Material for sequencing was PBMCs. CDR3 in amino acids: CASSIWGRGIYGYTF. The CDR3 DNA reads TGTGCCAGTAGTATCTGGGGGCGAGGAATCTATGGCTACACCTTC.